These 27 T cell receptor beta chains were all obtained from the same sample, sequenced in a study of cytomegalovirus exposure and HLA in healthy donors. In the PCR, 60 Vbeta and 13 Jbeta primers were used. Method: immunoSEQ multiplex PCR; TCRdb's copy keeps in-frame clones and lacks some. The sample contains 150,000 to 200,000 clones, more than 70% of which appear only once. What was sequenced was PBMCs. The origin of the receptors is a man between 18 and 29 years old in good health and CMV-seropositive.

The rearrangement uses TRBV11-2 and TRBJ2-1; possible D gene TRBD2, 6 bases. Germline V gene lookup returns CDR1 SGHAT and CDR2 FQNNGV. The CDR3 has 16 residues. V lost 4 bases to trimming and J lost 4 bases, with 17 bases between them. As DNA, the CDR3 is TGTGCCAGCAGCTGGAGGGCGGGTGGATGGTACAATGAGCAGTTCTTC. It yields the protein CASSWRAGGWYNEQFF.

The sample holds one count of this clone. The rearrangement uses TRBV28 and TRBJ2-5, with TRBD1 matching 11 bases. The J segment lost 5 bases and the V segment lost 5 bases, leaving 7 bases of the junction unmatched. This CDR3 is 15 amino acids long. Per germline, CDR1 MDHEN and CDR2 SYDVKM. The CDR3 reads CASSRRTGGLETQYF. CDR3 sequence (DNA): TGTGCCAGCAGTCGTAGGACAGGGGGCTTGGAGACCCAGTACTTC. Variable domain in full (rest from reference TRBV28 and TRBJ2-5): DVKVTQSSRYLVKRTGEKVFLECVQDMDHENMFWYRQDPGLGLRLIYFSYDVKMKEKGDIPEGYSVSREKKERFSLILESASTNQTSMYLCASSRRTGGLETQYFGPGTRLLVL.

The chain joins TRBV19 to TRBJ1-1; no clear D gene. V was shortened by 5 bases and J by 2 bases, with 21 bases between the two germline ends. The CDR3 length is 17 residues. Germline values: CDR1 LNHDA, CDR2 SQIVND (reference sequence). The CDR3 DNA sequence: TGTGCCAGTAGTTCCCCTTCCTACCGCCAGGAAAACACTGAAGCTTTCTTT. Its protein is CASSSPSYRQENTEAFF.

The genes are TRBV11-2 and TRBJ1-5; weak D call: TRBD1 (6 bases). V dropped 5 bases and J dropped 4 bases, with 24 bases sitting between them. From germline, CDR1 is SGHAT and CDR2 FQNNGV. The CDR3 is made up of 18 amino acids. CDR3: CASSPSPGTPIQNQPQHF. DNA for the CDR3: TGTGCCAGCAGCCCGTCGCCCGGGACACCCATCCAAAATCAGCCCCAGCATTTT.

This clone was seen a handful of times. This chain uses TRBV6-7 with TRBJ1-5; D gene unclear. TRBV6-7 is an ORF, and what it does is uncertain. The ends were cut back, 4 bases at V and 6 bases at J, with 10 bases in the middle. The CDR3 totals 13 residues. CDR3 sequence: CASSSQAGQPQHF. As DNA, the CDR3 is TGTGCCAGCAGTTCTCAGGCTGGTCAGCCCCAGCATTTT.

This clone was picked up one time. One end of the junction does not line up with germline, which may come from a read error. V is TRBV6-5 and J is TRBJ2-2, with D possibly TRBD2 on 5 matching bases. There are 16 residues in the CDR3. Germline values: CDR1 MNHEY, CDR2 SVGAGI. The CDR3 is CARSYARASFPGELFF. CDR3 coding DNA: TGTGCCCGCAGTTATGCGCGGGCTAGCTTTCCCGGGGAGCTGTTTTTT.

The CDR3 DNA follows: TGTGCCGTCGGACCGCCGTGGGGGGGCTACGAGCAGTACTTC. Its translation is CAVGPPWGGYEQYF. This sequence joins TRBV6-1 and TRBJ2-7; TRBD2 aligns across 7 bases. Per germline, CDR1 MNHNS and CDR2 SASEGT. J gave up 3 bases and V 11 bases, and 13 bases lay outside the gene matches. The CDR3 sequence is 14 residues long.

In DNA, the CDR3 is TGTGCCAGCAGTGACTCCGGGACAGCCTTCTCTGGGGCCAACGTCCTGACTTTC. Its protein is CASSDSGTAFSGANVLTF. The genes are TRBV25-1 and TRBJ2-6; TRBD1 matches 7 bases. This CDR3 contains 18 residues. The germline V gene has CDR1 MGHDK and CDR2 SYGVNS. Germline trimming cut 3 bases from V and 0 bases from J; bases unmatched to any gene: 8.

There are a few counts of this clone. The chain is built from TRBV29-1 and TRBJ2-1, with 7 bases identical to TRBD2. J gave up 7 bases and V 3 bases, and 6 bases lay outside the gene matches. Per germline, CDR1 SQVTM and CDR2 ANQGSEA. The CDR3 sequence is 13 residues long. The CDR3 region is CSVESGLGNEQFF. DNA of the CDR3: TGCAGCGTTGAGAGCGGACTAGGGAATGAGCAGTTCTTC.

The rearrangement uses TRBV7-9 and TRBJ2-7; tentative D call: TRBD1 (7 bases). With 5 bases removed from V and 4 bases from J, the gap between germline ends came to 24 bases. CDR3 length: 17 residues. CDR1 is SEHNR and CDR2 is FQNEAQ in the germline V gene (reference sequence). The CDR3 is CASSLGRDSQMGYEQYF. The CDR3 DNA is TGTGCCAGCAGCCTAGGGCGGGACAGTCAAATGGGGTACGAGCAGTACTTC.

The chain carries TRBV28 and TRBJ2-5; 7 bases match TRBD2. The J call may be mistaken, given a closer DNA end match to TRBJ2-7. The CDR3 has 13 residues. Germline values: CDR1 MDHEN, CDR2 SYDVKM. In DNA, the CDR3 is TGTGCCACCTACGGGGGAGGGTCCTACGAGCAGTACTTC. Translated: CATYGGGSYEQYF.

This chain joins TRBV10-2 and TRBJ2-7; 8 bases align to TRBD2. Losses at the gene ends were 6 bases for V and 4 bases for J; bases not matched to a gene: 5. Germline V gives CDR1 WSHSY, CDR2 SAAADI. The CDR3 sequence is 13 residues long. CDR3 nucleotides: TGCGCCAGCAGGAGCGGGAGCGTGTACGAGCAGTACTTC. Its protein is CASRSGSVYEQYF.

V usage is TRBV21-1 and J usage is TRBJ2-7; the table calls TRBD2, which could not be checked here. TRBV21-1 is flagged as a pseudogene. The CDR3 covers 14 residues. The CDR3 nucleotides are TGTGCCAGCAGCAAGGACGGACTCTCCTACGAGCAGTACTTC. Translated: CASSKDGLSYEQYF.

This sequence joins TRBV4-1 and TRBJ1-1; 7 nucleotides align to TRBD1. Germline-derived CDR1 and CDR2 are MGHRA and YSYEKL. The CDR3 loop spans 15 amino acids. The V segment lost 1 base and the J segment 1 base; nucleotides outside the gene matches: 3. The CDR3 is CASSQGWDRNTEAFF. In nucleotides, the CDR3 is TGCGCCAGCAGCCAAGGTTGGGACAGGAACACTGAAGCTTTCTTT.

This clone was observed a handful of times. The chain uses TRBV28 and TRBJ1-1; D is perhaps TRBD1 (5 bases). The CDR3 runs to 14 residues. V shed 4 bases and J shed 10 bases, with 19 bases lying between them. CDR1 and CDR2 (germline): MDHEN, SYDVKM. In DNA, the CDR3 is TGTGCCAGCAGTTCCACTTGGGGGGTCCGAGGAGCTTTCTTT. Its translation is CASSSTWGVRGAFF.

The CDR3, as DNA: TGTGCCAGCAGCGTAGATCAGGGGGCCTACGAGCAGTACTTC. It specifies CASSVDQGAYEQYF. The chain employs TRBV9 and TRBJ2-7, with 7 bases identical to TRBD1. V dropped 0 bases and J dropped 2; count of bases not matched to a gene: 2. Germline V CDR1 and CDR2: SGDLS, YYNGEE. This CDR3 spans 14 amino acids.

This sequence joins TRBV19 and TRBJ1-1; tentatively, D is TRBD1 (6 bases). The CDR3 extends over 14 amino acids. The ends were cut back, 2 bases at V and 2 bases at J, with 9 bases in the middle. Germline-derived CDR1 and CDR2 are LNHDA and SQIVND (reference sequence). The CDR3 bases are TGTGCCAGTAGTATAAGGGACACAAACACTGAAGCTTTCTTT. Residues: CASSIRDTNTEAFF.

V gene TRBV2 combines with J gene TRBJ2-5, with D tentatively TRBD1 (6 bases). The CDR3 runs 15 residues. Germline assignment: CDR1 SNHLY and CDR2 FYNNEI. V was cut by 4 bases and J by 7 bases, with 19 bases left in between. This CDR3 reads CASSALAIKGGTQYF. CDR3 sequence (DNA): TGTGCCAGCAGTGCCTTAGCGATTAAAGGGGGGACCCAGTACTTC.

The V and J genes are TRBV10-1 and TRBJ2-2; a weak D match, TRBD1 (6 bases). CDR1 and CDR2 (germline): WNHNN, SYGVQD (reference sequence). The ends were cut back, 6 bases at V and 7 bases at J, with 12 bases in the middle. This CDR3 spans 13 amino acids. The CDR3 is CASSPGVDGELFF. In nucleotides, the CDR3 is TGCGCCAGCAGCCCAGGGGTGGACGGGGAGCTGTTTTTT.

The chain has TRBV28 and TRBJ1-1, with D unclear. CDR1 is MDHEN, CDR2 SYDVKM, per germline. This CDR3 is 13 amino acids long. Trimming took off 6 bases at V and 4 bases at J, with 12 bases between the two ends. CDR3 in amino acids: CASRRKLSTEAFF. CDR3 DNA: TGTGCCAGCAGGCGGAAATTGAGCACTGAAGCTTTCTTT. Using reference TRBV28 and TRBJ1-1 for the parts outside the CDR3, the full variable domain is DVKVTQSSRYLVKRTGEKVFLECVQDMDHENMFWYRQDPGLGLRLIYFSYDVKMKEKGDIPEGYSVSREKKERFSLILESASTNQTSMYLCASRRKLSTEAFFGQGTRLTVV.

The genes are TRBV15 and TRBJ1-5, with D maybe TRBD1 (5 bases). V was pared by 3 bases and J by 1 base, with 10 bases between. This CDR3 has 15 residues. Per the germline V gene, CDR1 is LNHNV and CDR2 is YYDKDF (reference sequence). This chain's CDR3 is CATSSGGVSNQPQHF. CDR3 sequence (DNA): TGTGCCACCAGCAGTGGGGGGGTAAGCAATCAGCCCCAGCATTTT.

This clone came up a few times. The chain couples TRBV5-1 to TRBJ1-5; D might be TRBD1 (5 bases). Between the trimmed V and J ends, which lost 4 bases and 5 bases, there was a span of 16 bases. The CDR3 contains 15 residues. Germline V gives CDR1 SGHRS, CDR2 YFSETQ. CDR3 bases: TGCGCCAGCAGCCCCGGGGGGTGGGACGATCAGCCCCAGCATTTT. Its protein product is CASSPGGWDDQPQHF.

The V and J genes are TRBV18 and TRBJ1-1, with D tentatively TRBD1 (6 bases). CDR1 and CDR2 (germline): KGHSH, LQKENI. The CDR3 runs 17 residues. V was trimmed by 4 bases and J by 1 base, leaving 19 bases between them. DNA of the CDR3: TGTGCCAGCTCACTTAACTCCGTTCGACAGGAGAACACTGAAGCTTTCTTT. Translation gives CASSLNSVRQENTEAFF.

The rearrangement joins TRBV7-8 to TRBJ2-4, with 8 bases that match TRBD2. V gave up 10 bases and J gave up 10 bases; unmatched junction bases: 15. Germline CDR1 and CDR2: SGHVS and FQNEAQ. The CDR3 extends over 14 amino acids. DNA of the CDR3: TGTGCCACAGGGGTAGCGGGGCGGAGAGGAATTCAGTACTTC. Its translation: CATGVAGRRGIQYF.

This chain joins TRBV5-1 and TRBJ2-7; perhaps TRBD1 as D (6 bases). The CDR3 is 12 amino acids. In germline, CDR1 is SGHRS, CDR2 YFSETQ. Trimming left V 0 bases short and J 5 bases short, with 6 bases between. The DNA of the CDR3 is TGCGCCAGCAGCTTGGACAGGGACGAGCAGTACTTC. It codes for CASSLDRDEQYF.

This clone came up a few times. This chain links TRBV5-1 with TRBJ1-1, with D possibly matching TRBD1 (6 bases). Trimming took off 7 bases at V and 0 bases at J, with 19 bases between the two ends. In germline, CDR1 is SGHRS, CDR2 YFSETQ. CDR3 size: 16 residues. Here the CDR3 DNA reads TGCGCCAGCCGAACCGGGACACCGTCCTTGAACACTGAAGCTTTCTTT. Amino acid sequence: CASRTGTPSLNTEAFF.

CDR3 nucleotides: TGTGCCAGCAGCAATGACAGGGAAATAGGGCACGAGCAGTACTTC. Its protein product is CASSNDREIGHEQYF. The V and J genes are TRBV2 and TRBJ2-7; 7 bases line up with TRBD1. Trimming removed 6 bases from V and 5 bases from J; junction bases left unmatched: 13. The CDR3 has 15 amino acids. CDR1 and CDR2 (germline): SNHLY, FYNNEI.